One and the same sample provided the 26 T cell receptor beta chains below, sequenced in a study of low-dose radiotherapy and immunotherapy resistance in tumors (dated by TCRdb to 2022 to 2024). Sequencing was carried out with an Illumina HiSeq 2500. First-strand cDNA was synthesized with Superscript III and a set of TRAV- and TRBV-specific primers, covering both TCRalpha and TCRbeta chains. TCRs were amplified for 20 PCR cycles with Phusion, using a constant-region primer paired with the adapter attached to the V primers. The public reads were reprocessed in TCRdb via fastp at Q25 and MiXCR, keeping in-frame beta chains. Entries that share a CDR3 protein sequence are merged under the most common genes and DNA. Here the sample has around 58,000 distinct CDR3 sequences; about 25% occur a single time. Approximately 6.7% of the sample comes from the top ten. The time point label of this sample denotes: after trial treatment. What this sample's treatment or condition label stands for: LDRT plus nivolumab, ipilimumab, low-dose cyclophosphamide and aspirin (RACIN trial).

The sample in question was PBMCs, obtained after low-dose radiotherapy plus immunotherapy. These receptor sequences come from a male donor with prostate cancer.

This clonotype was counted many times. The V and J genes are TRBV7-9 and TRBJ1-1; TRBD1 is a possible D gene (5 bases). Per the germline V gene, CDR1 is SEHNR and CDR2 is FQNEAQ (reference sequence). The CDR3 is made up of 15 amino acids. The V end lost 5 bases, the J end lost 1 base, and 14 bases lay between the germline ends. Here the CDR3 DNA reads TGTGCCAGCAGCCGGGGGATAGTCACGAACACTGAAGCTTTCTTT. This translates into CASSRGIVTNTEAFF. The variable domain in full, with the rest retrieved from reference TRBV7-9 and TRBJ1-1, is DTGVSQNPRHKITKRGQNVTFRCDPISEHNRLYWYRQTLGQGPEFLTYFQNEAQLEKSRLLSDRFSAERPKGSFSTLEIQRTEQGDSAMYLCASSRGIVTNTEAFFGQGTRLTVV.

A note on this clonotype: A far larger clone is off by one base, so a read error is likely. The chain carries TRBV7-9 and TRBJ2-7; 8 bases fit TRBD1. Germline V gene data show CDR1 as SEHNR and CDR2 as FQNEAQ (reference sequence). Losses at the gene ends were 5 bases for V and 7 bases for J; bases not matched to a gene: 10. The CDR3 is 14 amino acids. The chain's CDR3 is CASSLTQGDNEQYF. For the CDR3, the DNA is TGTGCCAGCAGCCTGACACAGGGGGACAATGAGCAGTACTTC.

This clonotype showed up many times. This rearrangement joins TRBV2 to TRBJ2-7; D gene ambiguous. The germline V gene has CDR1 SNHLY and CDR2 FYNNEI. Between the trimmed V and J ends, which lost 4 bases and 6 bases, there was a span of 10 bases. CDR3 length: 12 amino acids. For the CDR3, the DNA is TGTGCCAGCAGTGGGGTTGAGTCCGAGCAGTACTTC. As protein: CASSGVESEQYF. Complete variable domain (other parts from reference TRBV2 and TRBJ2-7): EPEVTQTPSHQVTQMGQEVILRCVPISNHLYFYWYRQILGQKVEFLVSFYNNEISEKSEIFDDQFSVERPDGSNFTLKIRSTKLEDSAMYFCASSGVESEQYFGPGTRLTVT.

This clonotype was seen many times. The chain couples TRBV28 to TRBJ2-4; D might be TRBD1 (7 bases). CDR1 and CDR2 (germline): MDHEN, SYDVKM. V shed 6 bases and J shed 6 bases, with 15 bases lying between them. This CDR3 has 14 amino acids. The CDR3 nucleotides read TGTGCCAGCAGGTCAGGACAGGAGGGAAACATTCAGTACTTC. This translates into CASRSGQEGNIQYF.

This clonotype was seen many times. This chain joins TRBV7-2 and TRBJ1-5; D is unresolved. Trimming pared 4 bases from V and 6 bases from J, leaving 16 bases between. The CDR3 is 15 amino acids. Germline-derived CDR1 and CDR2 are SGHTA and FQGNSA. The DNA of the CDR3 is TGTGCCAGCAGCTCCCTCGCCAGTATCGTTCAGCCCCAGCATTTT. This codes for CASSSLASIVQPQHF.

Many counts were recorded for this clonotype. J is TRBJ2-1 and V is TRBV29-1; the D is unclear. The CDR3 has 11 residues. V lost 0 bases and J lost 8, with 5 bases in between. Germline loops: CDR1 SQVTM, CDR2 ANQGSEA. In DNA form, the CDR3 reads TGCAGCGTTGAAGATGGTTATGAGCAGTTCTTC. It specifies CSVEDGYEQFF.

The V and J genes are TRBV3-1 and TRBJ2-3, with 12 bases lining up with TRBD2. J lost 0 bases, V lost 4 bases, and 2 bases had no gene match. The CDR3 spans 16 residues. In germline, CDR1 is LGHDT, CDR2 YNNKEL (reference sequence). The CDR3 nucleotides read TGTGCCAGCAGCCTGGGGACTAGCGGGAGCACAGATACGCAGTATTTT. It is translated as CASSLGTSGSTDTQYF.

V and J are TRBV7-2 and TRBJ2-4; 13 bases map to TRBD2. Germline loops: CDR1 SGHTA, CDR2 FQGNSA. Trimming removed 1 base from V and 0 bases from J; junction bases left unmatched: 9. CDR3 size: 20 residues. The CDR3 DNA reads TGTGCCAGCAGCTTAGTCGGGACTAGCGGGGAGGGCCTAGCCAAAAACATTCAGTACTTC. Protein product: CASSLVGTSGEGLAKNIQYF.

The chain recombines TRBV29-1 with TRBJ2-7, with 14 positions matching TRBD2. Trimming at V came to 3 bases and at J to 2 bases, leaving 0 bases not matched to a gene. Germline V gene lookup returns CDR1 SQVTM and CDR2 ANQGSEA. The CDR3 is 14 amino acids. Here the CDR3 DNA reads TGCAGCGTTGAGACTAGCGGGGGGGCCTACGAGCAGTACTTC. Translated: CSVETSGGAYEQYF.

Regarding this clonotype: This likely traces to a read error, being one base from a far larger clone. The chain joins TRBV28 to TRBJ2-7, with a weak D call TRBD2 (5 bases). This CDR3 spans 13 amino acids. From germline, CDR1 is MDHEN and CDR2 SYDVKM. Trimming took off 10 bases at V and 7 bases at J, with 20 bases between the two ends. CDR3 coding DNA: TGTGCCACTAGACGGGAAAATTACAATGAGCAGTACTTC. Protein: CATRRENYNEQYF.

This clonotype was seen ten or more times. Relative to the germline gene, one junction end is altered; a read error may explain this. The chain uses TRBV7-7 and TRBJ2-5; the D gene could be TRBD1 or TRBD2 (5 bases each). There are 15 residues in the CDR3. Germline lookup yields CDR1 SSHAT and CDR2 FNYEAQ (reference sequence). The CDR3 DNA reads as TGTGCTAGCAGCCCGGGACGCGTGGCCCAAGAGACCCAGTACTTC. Protein sequence: CASSPGRVAQETQYF.

This clonotype was recorded many times. The CDR3 reads CASSMGQGWETQYF. CDR3 coding DNA: TGCGCCAGCAGCATGGGACAGGGGTGGGAGACCCAGTACTTC. The rearrangement joins TRBV5-1 to TRBJ2-5; 10 bases agree with TRBD1. V shed 4 bases, J shed 5 bases, and the junction held 5 bases outside the gene matches. Germline loops: CDR1 SGHRS, CDR2 YFSETQ. This CDR3 has 14 residues.

Turning to this clonotype: This sequence is one base from a far larger clone and is likely a read error. The chain couples TRBV6-6 to TRBJ2-7; tentatively, D is TRBD1 or TRBD2 (5 bases each). CDR3 size: 15 residues. Germline V CDR1 and CDR2: MNHNY, SVGAGI (reference sequence). The CDR3 is CASRVRDGDSYELYF. In DNA form, the CDR3 reads TGTGCCAGCAGAGTCCGGGACGGTGACTCCTACGAGCTGTACTTC.

At least ten counts were recorded for this clonotype. The chain links TRBV5-1 to TRBJ2-1, with TRBD1 matching 9 bases. CDR3 length: 19 residues. In germline, CDR1 is SGHRS, CDR2 YFSETQ. V lost 4 bases to trimming and J lost 3 bases; unmatched junction nucleotides: 17. The DNA of the CDR3 is TGCGCCAGCAGCAGGGACAGGGCTTCAAAGGCCCGACTCTACAATGAGCAGTTCTTC. This sequence encodes CASSRDRASKARLYNEQFF.

Within the sample, this clonotype is medium-sized. The V gene is TRBV28, the J gene TRBJ2-5; D possibly corresponds to TRBD1 (6 bases). V was cut by 7 bases and J by 0 bases, with 15 bases left in between. Germline V gene lookup returns CDR1 MDHEN and CDR2 SYDVKM. The CDR3 covers 15 residues. This CDR3 reads CASKTGTQYQETQYF. The DNA of the CDR3 is TGTGCCAGCAAAACCGGGACACAGTACCAAGAGACCCAGTACTTC.

This clonotype has at least ten counts. This chain links TRBV6-2 or TRBV6-3 with TRBJ2-7, with 11 bases aligning to TRBD2. This CDR3 is 15 amino acids long. Germline values: CDR1 MNHEY, CDR2 SVGEGT. V gave up 7 bases and J gave up 3 bases; unmatched junction bases: 8. The CDR3 reads CASKTRLAGNYEQYF. The CDR3 bases are TGTGCCAGCAAAACCAGACTAGCGGGAAACTACGAGCAGTACTTC.

Ten or more counts support this clonotype. V usage is TRBV28 and J usage is TRBJ1-3; tentative D call: TRBD1 (6 bases). V was shortened by 5 bases and J by 3 bases, with 11 bases between the two germline ends. The CDR3 is 14 residues long. Germline V gene data show CDR1 as MDHEN and CDR2 as SYDVKM. The CDR3 spells CASSPATGGNTIYF. CDR3 DNA sequence: TGTGCCAGCAGTCCAGCGACAGGTGGAAACACCATATATTTT. Complete variable domain (other parts from reference TRBV28 and TRBJ1-3): DVKVTQSSRYLVKRTGEKVFLECVQDMDHENMFWYRQDPGLGLRLIYFSYDVKMKEKGDIPEGYSVSREKKERFSLILESASTNQTSMYLCASSPATGGNTIYFGEGSWLTVV.

This clonotype was recorded at least ten times. The rearrangement uses TRBV20-1 and TRBJ2-7; D possibly corresponds to TRBD1 (5 bases). Germline-derived CDR1 and CDR2 are DFQATT and SNEGSKA (reference sequence). CDR3 length equals 14 residues. V shed 3 bases and J shed 5 bases, with 17 bases lying between them. DNA for the CDR3: TGCAGTGCTAGCCCCGTTGTCAGGGTAAACGAGCAGTACTTC. Amino acid sequence: CSASPVVRVNEQYF.

The genes are TRBV28 and TRBJ1-1; 8 bases match TRBD1. V gave up 6 bases and J gave up 14 bases; unmatched junction bases: 20. CDR3 length equals 15 residues. CDR1 MDHEN and CDR2 SYDVKM come from the germline V gene. CDR3: CASSPSGGSTEAFFF. Here the CDR3 DNA reads TGTGCCAGCAGCCCCTCAGGGGGCAGCACTGAAGCTTTCTTCTTT. Full variable domain (outside the CDR3, taken from reference TRBV28 and TRBJ1-1): DVKVTQSSRYLVKRTGEKVFLECVQDMDHENMFWYRQDPGLGLRLIYFSYDVKMKEKGDIPEGYSVSREKKERFSLILESASTNQTSMYLCASSPSGGSTEAFFFGQGTRLTVV.

This clonotype was counted at least ten times. V usage is TRBV18 and J usage is TRBJ1-6; D possibly corresponds to TRBD1 (6 bases). The germline gives CDR1 KGHSH, CDR2 LQKENI. The CDR3 is 14 residues long. The germline V and J ends were trimmed by 3 bases and 9 bases, with 12 bases remaining between them. CDR3 in DNA: TGTGCCAGCTCACCGGACAGAGCCGGTTCACCCCTCCACTTT. Its protein is CASSPDRAGSPLHF.

This clonotype was observed at least ten times. The rearrangement uses TRBV5-1 and TRBJ2-7; a possible D gene is TRBD1 (6 bases). Germline lookup yields CDR1 SGHRS and CDR2 YFSETQ. There are 14 residues in the CDR3. V was pared by 4 bases and J by 4 bases, with 15 bases between. The CDR3 bases are TGCGCCAGCAGCCTTACGGGACAAGAATACGAGCAGTACTTC. Protein sequence: CASSLTGQEYEQYF.

In this sample, this clonotype turned up many times. Here the CDR3 reads CASNRLQGSWFF. The DNA of the CDR3 is TGTGCCAGCAACCGCCTCCAGGGTTCTTGGTTCTTC. This sequence joins TRBV6-2 or TRBV6-3 and TRBJ2-1, with a possible D match to TRBD1 (5 bases). Trimming pared 7 bases from V and 15 bases from J, leaving 19 bases between. This CDR3 spans 12 amino acids. Germline CDR1 reads MNHEY; CDR2 reads SVGEGT.

This clonotype was recorded many times. This sequence joins TRBV28 and TRBJ2-5, with a possible D match to TRBD1 (5 bases). Trimming removed 1 base at V and 2 bases at J, with 17 bases between. Germline CDR1 reads MDHEN; CDR2 reads SYDVKM. The CDR3 consists of 17 residues. CDR3 residues: CASSLLGAGSWQETQYF. CDR3 nucleotides: TGTGCCAGCAGTTTATTAGGAGCAGGGTCGTGGCAAGAGACCCAGTACTTC.

This clonotype was seen many times. The chain uses TRBV7-2 and TRBJ2-3; 9 nucleotides match TRBD2. V was clipped by 5 bases and J by 0 bases; unmatched bases: 6. Per germline, CDR1 SGHTA and CDR2 FQGNSA. This CDR3 comprises 16 residues. CDR3 nucleotide sequence: TGTGCCAGCAGCATAAAAGCGGGGGGAAGCACAGATACGCAGTATTTT. Residues: CASSIKAGGSTDTQYF.

This clonotype appeared many times. The chain joins TRBV6-2 or TRBV6-3 to TRBJ1-2; D is possibly TRBD1 (6 bases). The CDR3 has 13 residues. CDR1 MNHEY and CDR2 SVGEGT come from the germline V gene. V was shortened by 5 bases and J by 3 bases, with 10 bases between the two germline ends. The CDR3 loop is CASSDRMDYGYTF. The CDR3 DNA is TGTGCCAGCAGTGACAGGATGGACTATGGCTACACCTTC.

The rearrangement links TRBV28 to TRBJ1-1; D is uncertain. The CDR3 totals 12 residues. With 2 bases removed from V and 4 bases from J, the gap between germline ends came to 5 bases. Germline V CDR1 and CDR2: MDHEN, SYDVKM. CDR3 residues: CASSLPATEAFF. The CDR3 DNA reads as TGTGCCAGCAGTTTACCCGCCACTGAAGCTTTCTTT.